This TCR beta chain came from a study of regulatory T cells in long-lasting Graves disease. CDR3 regions were amplified by Arm-PCR using iRepertoire HTBI primers to build TCR beta libraries. TCRdb re-called the multiplex PCR reads through MiXCR, storing one row per CDR3 protein. The sample shows around 430,000 distinct CDR3 sequences, 20% to 25% of them seen only once. Per the germline V gene, CDR1 is SGHTA and CDR2 is FQGNSA. This CDR3 comprises 15 residues. For this clonotype: What it recognizes is unknown. A read error may produce the germline difference seen at one junction end.

Findings and caveats of the study: Persistent disease showed a preference for TRBV28, TRBJ1-2 and TRBJ2-5. Lower TCR diversity characterized persistent Graves' patients relative to newly diagnosed patients.

Sample time point: persistent/refractory GD, antithyroid drugs over 5 years with positive TRAb. With RNA extracted from PBMCs as input, the TCR library was made. In this cohort, patients came from an endocrinology department located in Xi'an, China. The sample consisted of peripheral blood mononuclear cells (PBMCs), taken when the disease was refractory, from a patient treated with antithyroid drugs. The sequence was collected from a female donor with Graves disease. This chain links TRBV7-2 with TRBJ2-7, with 7 bases matching TRBD2. CDR3 loop: CASSQVAGVSYEQYF. The CDR3 DNA reads TGCGCCAGCAGCCAAGTTGCGGGGGTATCCTACGAGCAGTACTTC. Full variable domain (missing parts from reference TRBV7-2 and TRBJ2-7): GAGVSQSPSNKVTEKGKDVELRCDPISGHTALYWYRQSLGQGLEFLIYFQGNSAPDKSGLPSDRFSAERTGGSVSTLTIQRTQQEDSAVYLCASSQVAGVSYEQYFGPGTRLTVT.